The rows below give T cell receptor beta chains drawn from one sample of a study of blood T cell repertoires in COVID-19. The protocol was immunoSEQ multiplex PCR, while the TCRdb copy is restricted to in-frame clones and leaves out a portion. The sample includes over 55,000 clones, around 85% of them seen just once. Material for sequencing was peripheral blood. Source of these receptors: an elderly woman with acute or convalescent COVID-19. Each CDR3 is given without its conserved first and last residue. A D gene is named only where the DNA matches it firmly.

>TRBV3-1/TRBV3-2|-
ASSQRRSAYNEQF
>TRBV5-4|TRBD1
ASRNNQPGQPGYT
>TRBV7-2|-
ASSLDGGPTDTQY
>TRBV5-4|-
ASTEGISSTDTQY
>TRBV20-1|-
MGAVTETQY
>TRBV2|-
ASSERQRGYT
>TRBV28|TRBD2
ASSLNERENSYEQY
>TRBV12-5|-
ASGLVLGGLLTEAF
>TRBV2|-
ASRSEGLAKNIQY
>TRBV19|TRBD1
ASSIATGDNQPQH
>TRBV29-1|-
SVRKRTYGGTEAF
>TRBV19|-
ASLPRGRDTQY
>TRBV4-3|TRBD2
ASSPDPPGGSGRINEQF
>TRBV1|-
TSSQDFGQIYEQY
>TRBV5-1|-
ASTFDTGELF
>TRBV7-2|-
ASSSYQGNEQY
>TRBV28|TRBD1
ASRGQGRYEQY
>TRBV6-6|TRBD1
ASSDREGEKLF
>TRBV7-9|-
ASSLGGGVEKLF
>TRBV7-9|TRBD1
ASSLGTGTGSYNEQF
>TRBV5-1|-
ASSLEILANTGELF
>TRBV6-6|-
ASSYSGRVYNQPQH
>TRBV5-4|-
ASGTGPYNEQF
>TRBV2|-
ASRDGGGTNYGYT
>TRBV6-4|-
ASSDSIGGYGYT
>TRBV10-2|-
ASSIPTRGEAF
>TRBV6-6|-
ASRPPKGENTEAF
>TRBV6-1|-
ASSELGGSNQPQH
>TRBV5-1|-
ASSLLTDRLDGYT
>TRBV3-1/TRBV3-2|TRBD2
ASSETGLAENNEQF
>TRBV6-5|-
ASSTRTANYGYT
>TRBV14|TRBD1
ASSPWGTGIYEQY
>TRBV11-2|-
ASNLARQETQY
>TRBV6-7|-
ASSYRQGSSYEQY
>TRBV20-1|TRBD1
SARGLGGYT
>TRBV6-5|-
ASGRVLGDNSPLH
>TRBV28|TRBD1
ASSLFYGQTAMDRDDETQY
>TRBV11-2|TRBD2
ASSSTPTSRLSTDTQY
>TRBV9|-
ASSVLDSRGTDTQY
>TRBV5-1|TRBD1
ASSLAQGARYEQY
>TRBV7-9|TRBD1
ASSSQGAEKLF
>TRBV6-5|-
ATWSGREREKLF
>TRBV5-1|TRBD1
ASGLQGGQETQY
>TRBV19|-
ASSIQGVASYEQY
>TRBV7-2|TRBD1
ASSLLPQGSSYEQY
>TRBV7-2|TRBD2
ASKGSGRPGETQY
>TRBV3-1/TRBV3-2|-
ASSQWGTRETQY